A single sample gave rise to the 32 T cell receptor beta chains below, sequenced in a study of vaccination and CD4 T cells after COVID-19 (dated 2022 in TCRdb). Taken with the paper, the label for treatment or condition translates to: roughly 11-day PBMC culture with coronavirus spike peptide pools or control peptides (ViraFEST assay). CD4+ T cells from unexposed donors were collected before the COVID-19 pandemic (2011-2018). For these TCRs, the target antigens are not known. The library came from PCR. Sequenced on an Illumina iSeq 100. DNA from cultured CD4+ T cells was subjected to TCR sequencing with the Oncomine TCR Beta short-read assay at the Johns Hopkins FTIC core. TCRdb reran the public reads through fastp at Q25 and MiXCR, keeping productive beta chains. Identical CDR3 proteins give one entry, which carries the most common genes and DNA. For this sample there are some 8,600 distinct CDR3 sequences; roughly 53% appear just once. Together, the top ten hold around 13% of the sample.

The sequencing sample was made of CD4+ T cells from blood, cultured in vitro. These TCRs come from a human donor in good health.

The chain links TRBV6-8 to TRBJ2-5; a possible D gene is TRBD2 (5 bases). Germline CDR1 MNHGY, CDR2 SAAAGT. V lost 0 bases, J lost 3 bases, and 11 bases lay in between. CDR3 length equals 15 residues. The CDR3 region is CASSYSKVGEETQYF. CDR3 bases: TGTGCCAGCAGTTACTCGAAGGTCGGGGAAGAGACCCAGTACTTC.

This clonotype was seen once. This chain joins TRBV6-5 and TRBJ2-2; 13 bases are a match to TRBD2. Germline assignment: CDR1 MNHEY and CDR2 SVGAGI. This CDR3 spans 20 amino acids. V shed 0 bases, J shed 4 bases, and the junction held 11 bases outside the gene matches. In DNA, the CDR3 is TGTGCCAGCAGTTACTCACTACTAGCGGGGGGGCAACTAGGCACCGGGGAGCTGTTTTTT. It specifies CASSYSLLAGGQLGTGELFF.

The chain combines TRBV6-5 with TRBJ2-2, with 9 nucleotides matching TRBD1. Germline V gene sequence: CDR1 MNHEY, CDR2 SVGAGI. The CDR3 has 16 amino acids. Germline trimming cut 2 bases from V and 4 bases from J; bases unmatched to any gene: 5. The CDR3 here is CASSYVGTGTTGELFF. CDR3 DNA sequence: TGTGCCAGCAGTTACGTCGGGACAGGGACCACCGGGGAGCTGTTTTTT.

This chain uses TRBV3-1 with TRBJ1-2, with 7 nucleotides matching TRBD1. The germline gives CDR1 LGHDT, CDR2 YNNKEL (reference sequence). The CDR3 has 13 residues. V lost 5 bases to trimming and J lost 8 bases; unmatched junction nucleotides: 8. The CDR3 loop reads CASSFRQGEGYTF. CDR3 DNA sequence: TGTGCCAGCAGCTTCAGACAGGGCGAAGGCTACACCTTC.

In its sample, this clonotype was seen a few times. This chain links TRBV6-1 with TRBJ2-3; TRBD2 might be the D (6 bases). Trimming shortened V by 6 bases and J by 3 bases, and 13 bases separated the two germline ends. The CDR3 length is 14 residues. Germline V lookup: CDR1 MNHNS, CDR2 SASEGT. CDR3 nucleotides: TGTGCCAGCAGACCGGGGGATCCGACAGATACGCAGTATTTT. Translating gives CASRPGDPTDTQYF.

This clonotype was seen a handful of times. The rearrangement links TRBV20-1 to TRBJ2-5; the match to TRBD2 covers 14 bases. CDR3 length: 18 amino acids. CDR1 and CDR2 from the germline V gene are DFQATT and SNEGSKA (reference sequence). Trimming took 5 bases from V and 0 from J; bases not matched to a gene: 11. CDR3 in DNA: TGCAGTGCTCCCCGACTAGCGGGGGGGCCAAGTTACCAAGAGACCCAGTACTTC. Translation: CSAPRLAGGPSYQETQYF.

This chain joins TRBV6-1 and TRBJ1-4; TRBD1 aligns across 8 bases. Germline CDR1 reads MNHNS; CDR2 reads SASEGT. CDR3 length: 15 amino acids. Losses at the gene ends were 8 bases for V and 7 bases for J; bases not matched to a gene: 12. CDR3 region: CASSPTQGAGEKLFF. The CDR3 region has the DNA TGTGCCAGCTCACCCACTCAGGGGGCAGGTGAAAAACTGTTTTTT.

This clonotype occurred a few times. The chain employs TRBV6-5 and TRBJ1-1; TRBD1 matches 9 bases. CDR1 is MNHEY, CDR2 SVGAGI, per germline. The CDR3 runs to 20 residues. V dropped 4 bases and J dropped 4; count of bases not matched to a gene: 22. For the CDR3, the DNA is TGTGCCAGCAGTTCAGAAAAGTTTGGGACAGGGATCAATTTGGGCACTGAAGCTTTCTTT. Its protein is CASSSEKFGTGINLGTEAFF.

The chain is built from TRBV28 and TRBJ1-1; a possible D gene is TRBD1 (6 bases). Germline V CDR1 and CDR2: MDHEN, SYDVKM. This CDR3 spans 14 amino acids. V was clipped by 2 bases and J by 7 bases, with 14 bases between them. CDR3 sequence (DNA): TGTGCCAGCAGTTTAGGGGGGGGCGCCGTTGAAGCTTTCTTT. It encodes CASSLGGGAVEAFF.

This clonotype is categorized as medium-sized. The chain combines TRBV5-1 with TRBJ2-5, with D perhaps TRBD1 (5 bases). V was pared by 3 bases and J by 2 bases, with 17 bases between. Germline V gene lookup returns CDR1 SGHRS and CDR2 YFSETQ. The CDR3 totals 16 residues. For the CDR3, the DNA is TGCGCCAGCAGCTCCCCGCGACAGCCCGGACAAGAGACCCAGTACTTC. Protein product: CASSSPRQPGQETQYF.

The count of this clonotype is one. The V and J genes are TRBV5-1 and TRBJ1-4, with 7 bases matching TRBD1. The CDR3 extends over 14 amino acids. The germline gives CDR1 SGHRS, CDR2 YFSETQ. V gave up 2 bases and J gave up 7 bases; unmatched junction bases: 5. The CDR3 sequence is CASSFGGGSEKLFF. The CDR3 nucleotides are TGCGCCAGCAGCTTCGGAGGGGGCAGTGAAAAACTGTTTTTT.

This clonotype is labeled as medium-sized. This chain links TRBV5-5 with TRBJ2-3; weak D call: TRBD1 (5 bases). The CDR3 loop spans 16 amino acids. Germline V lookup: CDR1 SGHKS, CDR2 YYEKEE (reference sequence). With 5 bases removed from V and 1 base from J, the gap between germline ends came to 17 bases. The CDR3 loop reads CASSQPVGVGTDTQYF. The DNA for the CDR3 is TGTGCCAGCAGTCAGCCAGTAGGGGTGGGCACAGATACGCAGTATTTT.

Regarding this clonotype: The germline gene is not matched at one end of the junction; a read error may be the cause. The CDR3 protein is CVSSDPGDNQPQHF. Here the CDR3 DNA reads TGTGTCAGCAGTGACCCCGGGGACAATCAGCCCCAGCATTTT. The chain recombines TRBV6-1 with TRBJ1-5; D not resolved. The germline V gene encodes CDR1 MNHNS and CDR2 SASEGT. The CDR3 is made up of 14 amino acids.

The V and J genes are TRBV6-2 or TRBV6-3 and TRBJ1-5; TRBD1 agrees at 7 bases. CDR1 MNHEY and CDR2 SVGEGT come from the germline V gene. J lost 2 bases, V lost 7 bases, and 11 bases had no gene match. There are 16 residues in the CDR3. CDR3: CASTTVGGRGNQPQHF. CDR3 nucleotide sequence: TGTGCCAGCACCACTGTAGGGGGCCGGGGCAATCAGCCCCAGCATTTT.

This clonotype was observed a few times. CDR3 coding DNA: TGTGCCAGTATCCCAACCTCCGGGACAGACTACAATCAGCCCCAGCATTTT. It is translated as CASIPTSGTDYNQPQHF. The V call is TRBV19, the J call TRBJ1-5, with 7 bases aligning to TRBD1. Looked up from germline, CDR1 is LNHDA and CDR2 is SQIVND (reference sequence). This CDR3 is built from 17 residues. V gave up 7 bases and J gave up 3 bases; unmatched junction bases: 15.

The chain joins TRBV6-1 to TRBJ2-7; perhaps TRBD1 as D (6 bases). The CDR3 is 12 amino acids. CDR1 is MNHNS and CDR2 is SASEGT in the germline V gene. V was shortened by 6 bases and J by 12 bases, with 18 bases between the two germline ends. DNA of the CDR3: TGTGCCAGCAGACAGGACAGTCATGTCGCGTACTTC. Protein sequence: CASRQDSHVAYF.

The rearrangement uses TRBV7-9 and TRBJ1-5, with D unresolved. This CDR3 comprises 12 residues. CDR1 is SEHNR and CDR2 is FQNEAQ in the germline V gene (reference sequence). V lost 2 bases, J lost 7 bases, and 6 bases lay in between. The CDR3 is CASSLFSQPQHF. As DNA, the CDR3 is TGTGCCAGCAGCTTATTTTCACAGCCCCAGCATTTT.

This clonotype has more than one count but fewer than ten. The CDR3, as DNA: TGTGCCAGCAGCTTAGTAGGGTACGCCGCTGGGAACACTGAAGCTTTCTTT. This translates into CASSLVGYAAGNTEAFF. J is TRBJ1-1 and V is TRBV7-2; D call uncertain. V gave up 1 base and J gave up 1 base, with 16 bases separating them. The CDR3 extends over 17 amino acids. In germline, CDR1 is SGHTA, CDR2 FQGNSA. Variable domain in full (rest from reference TRBV7-2 and TRBJ1-1): GAGVSQSPSNKVTEKGKDVELRCDPISGHTALYWYRQSLGQGLEFLIYFQGNSAPDKSGLPSDRFSAERTGGSVSTLTIQRTQQEDSAVYLCASSLVGYAAGNTEAFFGQGTRLTVV.

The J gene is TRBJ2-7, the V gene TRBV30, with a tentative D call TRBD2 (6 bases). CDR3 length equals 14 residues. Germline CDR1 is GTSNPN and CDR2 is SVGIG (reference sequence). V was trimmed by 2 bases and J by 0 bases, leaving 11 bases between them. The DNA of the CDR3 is TGTGCCTGGAGTCCAGGAGGGAGCTCCTACGAGCAGTACTTC. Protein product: CAWSPGGSSYEQYF.

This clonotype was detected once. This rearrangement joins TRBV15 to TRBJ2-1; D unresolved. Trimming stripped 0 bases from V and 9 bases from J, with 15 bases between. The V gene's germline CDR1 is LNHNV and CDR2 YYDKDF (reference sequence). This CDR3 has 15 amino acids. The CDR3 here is CATSRDRAPYGEQFF. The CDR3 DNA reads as TGTGCCACCAGCAGAGATAGGGCACCCTATGGTGAGCAGTTCTTC.

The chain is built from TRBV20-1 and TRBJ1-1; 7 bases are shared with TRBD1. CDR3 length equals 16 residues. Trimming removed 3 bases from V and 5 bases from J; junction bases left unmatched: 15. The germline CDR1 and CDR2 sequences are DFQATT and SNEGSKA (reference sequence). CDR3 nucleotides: TGCAGTGCTAGCTCCAGGGGGAGAAGAGGACGGACTGAAGCTTTCTTT. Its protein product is CSASSRGRRGRTEAFF.

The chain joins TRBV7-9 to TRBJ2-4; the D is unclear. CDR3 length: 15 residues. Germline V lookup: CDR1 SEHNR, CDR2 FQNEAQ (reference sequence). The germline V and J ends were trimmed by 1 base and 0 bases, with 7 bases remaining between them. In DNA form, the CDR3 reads TGTGCCAGCAGCTTAGGTTCCCTAGCCAAAAACATTCAGTACTTC. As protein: CASSLGSLAKNIQYF.

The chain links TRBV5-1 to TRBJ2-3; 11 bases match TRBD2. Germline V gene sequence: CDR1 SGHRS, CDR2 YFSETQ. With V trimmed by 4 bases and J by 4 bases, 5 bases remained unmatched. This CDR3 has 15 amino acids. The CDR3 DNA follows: TGCGCCAGCAGCCTAACTAGCGGGAGATCAGATACGCAGTATTTT. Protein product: CASSLTSGRSDTQYF. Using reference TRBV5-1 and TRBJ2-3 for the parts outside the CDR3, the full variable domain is KAGVTQTPRYLIKTRGQQVTLSCSPISGHRSVSWYQQTPGQGLQFLFEYFSETQRNKGNFPGRFSGRQFSNSRSEMNVSTLELGDSALYLCASSLTSGRSDTQYFGPGTRLTVL.

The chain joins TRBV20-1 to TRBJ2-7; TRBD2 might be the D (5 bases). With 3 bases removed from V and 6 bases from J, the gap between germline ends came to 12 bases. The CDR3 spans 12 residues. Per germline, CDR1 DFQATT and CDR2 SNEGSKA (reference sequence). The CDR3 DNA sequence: TGCAGTGCTAGGTCGGGCGGGCGCGAGCAGTACTTC. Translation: CSARSGGREQYF.

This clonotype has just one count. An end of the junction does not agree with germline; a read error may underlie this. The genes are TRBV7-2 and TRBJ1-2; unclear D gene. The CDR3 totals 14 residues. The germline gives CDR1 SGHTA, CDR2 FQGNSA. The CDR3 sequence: CASSFWPPQSGHTF. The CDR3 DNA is TGTGCCAGCAGCTTCTGGCCCCCACAGTCTGGCCACACCTTC.

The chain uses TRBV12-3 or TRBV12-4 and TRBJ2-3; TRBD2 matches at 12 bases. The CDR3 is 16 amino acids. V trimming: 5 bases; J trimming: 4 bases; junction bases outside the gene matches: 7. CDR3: CASSRLAGESADTQYF. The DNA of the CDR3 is TGTGCCAGCAGTCGACTAGCGGGAGAGTCAGCAGATACGCAGTATTTT.

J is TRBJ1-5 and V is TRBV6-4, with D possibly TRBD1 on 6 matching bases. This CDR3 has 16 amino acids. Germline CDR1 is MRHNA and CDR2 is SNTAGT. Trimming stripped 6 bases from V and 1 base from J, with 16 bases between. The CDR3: CASSDRDTESNQPQHF. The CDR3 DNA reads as TGTGCCAGCAGCGACCGGGACACTGAAAGCAATCAGCCCCAGCATTTT.

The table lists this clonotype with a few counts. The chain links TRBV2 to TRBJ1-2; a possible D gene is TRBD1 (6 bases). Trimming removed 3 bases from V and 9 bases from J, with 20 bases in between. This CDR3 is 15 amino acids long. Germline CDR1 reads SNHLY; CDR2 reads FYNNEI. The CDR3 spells CASSDGWGGPMSYTF. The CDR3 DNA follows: TGTGCCAGCAGTGATGGTTGGGGGGGCCCTATGAGCTACACCTTC.

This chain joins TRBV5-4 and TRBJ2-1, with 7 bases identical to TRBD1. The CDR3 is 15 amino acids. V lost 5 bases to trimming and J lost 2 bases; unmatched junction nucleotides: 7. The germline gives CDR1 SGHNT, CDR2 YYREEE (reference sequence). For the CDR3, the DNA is TGTGCCAGCAGGCCTAGGGGGCAACCCTACAATGAGCAGTTCTTC. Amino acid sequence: CASRPRGQPYNEQFF.

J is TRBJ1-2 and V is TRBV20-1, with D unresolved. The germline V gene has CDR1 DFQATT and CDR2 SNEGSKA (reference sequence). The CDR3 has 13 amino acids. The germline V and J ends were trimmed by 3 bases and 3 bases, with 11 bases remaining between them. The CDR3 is CSARVGGDYGYTF. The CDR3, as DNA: TGCAGTGCTAGGGTGGGAGGCGACTATGGCTACACCTTC.

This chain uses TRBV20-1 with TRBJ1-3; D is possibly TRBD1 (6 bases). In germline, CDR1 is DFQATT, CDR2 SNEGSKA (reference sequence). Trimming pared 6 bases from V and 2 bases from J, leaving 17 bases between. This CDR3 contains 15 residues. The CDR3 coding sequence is TGCAGTGCCACCCCAGGGGCAGAGACTGGAAACACCATATATTTT. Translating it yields CSATPGAETGNTIYF.

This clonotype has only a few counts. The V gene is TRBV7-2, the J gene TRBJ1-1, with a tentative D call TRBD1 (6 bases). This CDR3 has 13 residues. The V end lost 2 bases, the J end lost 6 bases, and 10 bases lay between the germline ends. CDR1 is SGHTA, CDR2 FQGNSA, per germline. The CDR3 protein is CASSLWGAPEAFF. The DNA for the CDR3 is TGTGCCAGCAGCTTATGGGGGGCGCCTGAAGCTTTCTTT. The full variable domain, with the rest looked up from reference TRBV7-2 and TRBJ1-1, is GAGVSQSPSNKVTEKGKDVELRCDPISGHTALYWYRQSLGQGLEFLIYFQGNSAPDKSGLPSDRFSAERTGGSVSTLTIQRTQQEDSAVYLCASSLWGAPEAFFGQGTRLTVV.